This TCR beta chain was captured by sequencing in a study of early T cells in non-severe SARS-CoV-2 infection. Study-wide context: Investigators sequenced bulk RNA drawn from unsorted whole blood, and chains remained unpaired.

The study, taken as a whole, reports: A preference for anti-spike CD8 responses marked VDJdb matching, which missed private and CD4 specificities.

The V and J ends lost 3 bases and 7 bases, in that order; junction bases with no gene match: 15. The CDR3 covers 17 residues. Germline V CDR1 and CDR2: SGHNT, YENEEA. The protocol attached unique molecular identifiers to individual cDNA molecules. MiXCR, run by TCRdb on the 5' RACE reads, gives a single entry per CDR3 protein. Of tens of thousands of distinct CDR3 sequences listed, 8.5% to 12% are singletons. This clonotype was counted a few times. The target antigen is unknown. The chain has TRBV11-3 and TRBJ1-2; 9 positions agree with TRBD1. This TCR was recovered from an adult who was a healthcare worker with PCR-confirmed SARS-CoV-2 infection or an uninfected control (not recorded which). The sequenced sample was whole blood. CDR3 sequence (DNA): TGTGCCAGCAGCTTTTACACCACTCGGGACAGGGACTCTGGCTACACCTTC. Encoded protein: CASSFYTTRDRDSGYTF.